The 19 T cell receptor beta chains presented below share a single source sample, sequenced in a study of cytomegalovirus exposure and HLA in healthy donors. Profiled with immunoSEQ multiplex PCR; TCRdb holds only in-frame clones, not every one. The repertoire consists of about 220,000 clones, with under 95% occurring once and the leading ten covering roughly 1%. Sequencing used PBMCs. Receptors originate from a woman between 18 and 29 years old in good health and CMV-seronegative.

The chain combines TRBV5-1 with TRBJ1-3; 7 nucleotides agree with TRBD1. Germline V gene data show CDR1 as SGHRS and CDR2 as YFSETQ. V shed 0 bases and J 0 bases; nucleotides not matched to a gene: 3. This CDR3 spans 16 amino acids. The CDR3 coding sequence is TGCGCCAGCAGCTTGGGACAGGGTTCCTCTGGAAACACCATATATTTT. It specifies CASSLGQGSSGNTIYF.

The chain joins TRBV2 to TRBJ2-2; 11 bases align to TRBD2. V lost 2 bases, J lost 3 bases, and 5 bases stayed unmatched. The CDR3 consists of 17 residues. Germline CDR1 is SNHLY and CDR2 is FYNNEI. The chain's CDR3 is CASSELAGGVDTGELFF. The CDR3 coding sequence is TGTGCCAGCAGTGAACTAGCGGGAGGAGTTGACACCGGGGAGCTGTTTTTT. Combining the CDR3 with reference TRBV2 and TRBJ2-2 gives the whole variable domain EPEVTQTPSHQVTQMGQEVILRCVPISNHLYFYWYRQILGQKVEFLVSFYNNEISEKSEIFDDQFSVERPDGSNFTLKIRSTKLEDSAMYFCASSELAGGVDTGELFFGEGSRLTVL.

The rearrangement uses TRBV5-1 and TRBJ2-7; 8 bases are a match to TRBD1. CDR3 length equals 15 residues. The J segment lost 6 bases and the V segment lost 2 bases, leaving 10 bases of the junction unmatched. Germline values: CDR1 SGHRS, CDR2 YFSETQ. This CDR3 reads CASSFRWTGTSEQYF. DNA for the CDR3: TGCGCCAGCAGCTTCCGCTGGACAGGGACGAGCGAGCAGTACTTC.

The genes are TRBV5-1 and TRBJ2-5; D gene unclear. Between the trimmed V and J ends, which lost 4 bases and 5 bases, there was a span of 12 bases. The length of the CDR3 is 13 residues. In germline, CDR1 is SGHRS, CDR2 YFSETQ. The CDR3 DNA is TGCGCCAGCAGCACAGTTAGTTTGGAGACCCAGTACTTC. It yields the protein CASSTVSLETQYF. The full variable domain, with the rest looked up from reference TRBV5-1 and TRBJ2-5, is KAGVTQTPRYLIKTRGQQVTLSCSPISGHRSVSWYQQTPGQGLQFLFEYFSETQRNKGNFPGRFSGRQFSNSRSEMNVSTLELGDSALYLCASSTVSLETQYFGPGTRLLVL.

The chain is built from TRBV29-1 and TRBJ2-7, with 12 bases identical to TRBD2. The V gene end was trimmed by 3 bases and the J gene end by 7 bases; junction bases not matched to a gene: 10. This CDR3 spans 15 amino acids. Germline V gene data show CDR1 as SQVTM and CDR2 as ANQGSEA. CDR3 sequence (DNA): TGCAGCGTTGACCCACTAGCGGGAGGCTCGGGTGAGCAGTACTTC. Its translation: CSVDPLAGGSGEQYF.

The gene calls are TRBV29-1 and TRBJ2-7, with D possibly being TRBD1 (5 bases). CDR1 and CDR2 (germline): SQVTM, ANQGSEA. Trimming cost V 4 bases and J 7 bases, with 11 bases left between them. The CDR3 contains 11 residues. The CDR3 DNA sequence: TGCAGCGTTGTAACAGGTCGAGAGCAGTACTTC. Its translation is CSVVTGREQYF.

The J gene is TRBJ2-7, the V gene TRBV19; 8 positions agree with TRBD1. CDR3 length equals 14 residues. V shed 9 bases, J shed 0 bases, and the junction held 7 bases outside the gene matches. Germline lookup yields CDR1 LNHDA and CDR2 SQIVND (reference sequence). The CDR3 sequence is CASRRTGNSYEQYF. The CDR3 DNA sequence: TGTGCCAGCCGAAGGACAGGGAACTCCTACGAGCAGTACTTC.

This chain links TRBV6-5 with TRBJ2-2; TRBD1 aligns across 11 bases. This CDR3 region has 16 residues. Germline CDR1 MNHEY, CDR2 SVGAGI. With V trimmed by 4 bases and J by 7 bases, 8 bases remained unmatched. The CDR3 spells CASSFSGQGASGELFF. DNA for the CDR3: TGTGCCAGCAGTTTTTCCGGACAGGGGGCGAGCGGGGAGCTGTTTTTT.

The V and J genes are TRBV6-5 and TRBJ2-7; 15 bases align to TRBD2. The CDR3 consists of 14 residues. Per the germline V gene, CDR1 is MNHEY and CDR2 is SVGAGI. With V trimmed by 6 bases and J by 4 bases, 1 base remained unmatched. Written as DNA, the CDR3 is TGTGCCAGCAGGGGACTAGCGGGAGGATACGAGCAGTACTTC. Encoded protein: CASRGLAGGYEQYF.

This chain joins TRBV18 and TRBJ2-5; perhaps TRBD2 as D (5 bases). The V gene lost 8 bases and the J gene lost 1 base, with 11 bases spanning the gap. Germline CDR1 KGHSH, CDR2 LQKENI. The CDR3 has 13 amino acids. Written as DNA, the CDR3 is TGTGCCAGCCAAGCGGATCTCCAAGAGACCCAGTACTTC. Translating it yields CASQADLQETQYF.

The DNA for the CDR3 is TGTGCCAGCAGCGTAGAACAGGGAAAATTAAGCACAGATACGCAGTATTTT. Protein: CASSVEQGKLSTDTQYF. The gene calls are TRBV9 and TRBJ2-3, with a weak D call TRBD1 (6 bases). CDR1 and CDR2 from the germline V gene are SGDLS and YYNGEE. The V end was cut by 0 bases, the J end by 0 bases, with 14 bases between. The CDR3 consists of 17 residues.

This clone appeared a few times. The chain links TRBV2 to TRBJ1-3; maybe TRBD1 (5 bases). V lost 7 bases and J lost 8, with 9 bases in between. The CDR3 sequence is 11 residues long. CDR1 and CDR2 from the germline V gene are SNHLY and FYNNEI. The CDR3, as DNA: TGTGCCAGCACGATGGGGCACACCATATATTTT. This translates into CASTMGHTIYF.

Note on this clone: One end of the junction varies from germline; a read error may be responsible. The chain combines TRBV13 with TRBJ1-5, with D perhaps matching TRBD1 (5 bases). CDR3 length: 14 residues. CDR1 and CDR2 (germline): PRHDT, FYEKMQ (reference sequence). This CDR3 is CASSIGAENQPQHF. The CDR3 coding sequence is TGTGCCAGCAGCATAGGGGCGGAGAATCAGCCCCAGCATTTT. Drawing the rest from reference TRBV13 and TRBJ1-5, the complete variable domain is AAGVIQSPRHLIKEKRETATLKCYPIPRHDTVYWYQQGPGQDPQFLISFYEKMQSDKGSIPDRFSAQQFSDYHSELNMSSLELGDSALYFCASSIGAENQPQHFGDGTRLSIL.

V is TRBV6-5 and J is TRBJ1-5; the D gene is possibly TRBD1 (6 bases). Germline V gene data show CDR1 as MNHEY and CDR2 as SVGAGI. Trimming cost V 8 bases and J 1 base, with 12 bases left between them. This CDR3 region has 14 residues. The CDR3 DNA reads as TGTGCCAGCGGTACAGGGTTGAGCAATCAGCCCCAGCATTTT. This sequence encodes CASGTGLSNQPQHF.

This clone was detected once. It is unclear where the CDR3 begins or ends on the DNA, so no DNA is shown, and the CDR3 is as TCRdb lists it. The chain has TRBV27 and TRBJ1-5; the table's D call of TRBD1 was not tested on the DNA. CDR1 and CDR2 from the germline V gene are MNHEY and SMNVEV (reference sequence). The CDR3 adds up to 14 amino acids, both ends counted. This CDR3 reads CASSWGQGSTLSHF.

This chain joins TRBV5-1 and TRBJ2-1; TRBD1 matches 10 bases. The CDR3 has 15 amino acids. In germline, CDR1 is SGHRS, CDR2 YFSETQ. V was pared by 0 bases and J by 8 bases, with 5 bases of the junction left unmatched. For the CDR3, the DNA is TGCGCCAGCAGCTTGGAGGGACAGGGGAGGGATGAGCAGTTCTTC. It codes for CASSLEGQGRDEQFF.

The chain has TRBV14 and TRBJ2-2; 8 nucleotides match TRBD2. From germline, CDR1 is SGHDN and CDR2 FVKESK. V lost 1 base, J lost 7 bases, and 2 bases stayed unmatched. There are 14 residues in the CDR3. The CDR3 loop reads CASSQVAGGGELFF. The DNA of the CDR3 is TGTGCCAGCAGCCAAGTGGCGGGAGGCGGGGAGCTGTTTTTT.

The count of this clone is one. This chain uses TRBV5-3 with TRBJ1-5, with 8 bases identical to TRBD1. TRBV5-3 is assigned to the ORF class and has an uncertain function. With V trimmed by 3 bases and J by 6 bases, 5 bases remained unmatched. The CDR3 loop spans 14 amino acids. This chain's CDR3 is CARSSGQGFQPQHF. Here the CDR3 DNA reads TGTGCCAGAAGCTCCGGACAGGGATTTCAGCCCCAGCATTTT.

The rearrangement uses TRBV9 and TRBJ2-3, with 9 bases identical to TRBD2. The trim removed 1 base at V and 5 bases at J, leaving 11 bases unmatched. CDR1 and CDR2 from the germline V gene are SGDLS and YYNGEE. The CDR3 has 17 amino acids. In DNA form, the CDR3 reads TGTGCCAGCAGCGTAAAGGAAGCGGGAGGTTGGAGAGATACGCAGTATTTT. Its translation is CASSVKEAGGWRDTQYF. The variable domain in full, with the rest retrieved from reference TRBV9 and TRBJ2-3, is DSGVTQTPKHLITATGQRVTLRCSPRSGDLSVYWYQQSLDQGLQFLIQYYNGEERAKGNILERFSAQQFPDLHSELNLSSLELGDSALYFCASSVKEAGGWRDTQYFGPGTRLTVL.